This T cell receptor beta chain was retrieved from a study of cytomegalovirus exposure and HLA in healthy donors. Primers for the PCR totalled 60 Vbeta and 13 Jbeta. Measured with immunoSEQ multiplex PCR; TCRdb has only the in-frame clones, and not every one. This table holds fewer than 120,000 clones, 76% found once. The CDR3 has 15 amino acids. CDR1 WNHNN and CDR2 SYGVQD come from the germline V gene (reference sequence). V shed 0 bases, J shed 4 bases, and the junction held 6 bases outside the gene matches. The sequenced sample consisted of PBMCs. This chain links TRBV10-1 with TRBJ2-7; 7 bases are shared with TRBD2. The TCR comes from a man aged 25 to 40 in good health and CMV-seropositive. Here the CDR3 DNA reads TGCGCCAGCAGTGAGTCCCAGGGAGGGGTTTACGAGCAGTACTTC. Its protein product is CASSESQGGVYEQYF.